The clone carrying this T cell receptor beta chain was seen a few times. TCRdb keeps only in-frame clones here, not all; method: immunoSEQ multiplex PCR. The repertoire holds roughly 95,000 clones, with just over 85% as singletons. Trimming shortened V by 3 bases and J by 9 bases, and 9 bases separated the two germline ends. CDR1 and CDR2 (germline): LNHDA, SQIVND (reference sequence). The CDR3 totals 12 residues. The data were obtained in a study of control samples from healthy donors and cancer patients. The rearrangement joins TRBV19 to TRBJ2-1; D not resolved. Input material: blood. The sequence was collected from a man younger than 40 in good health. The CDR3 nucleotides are TGTGCCAGTAGTATTGCTCCGACTGAGCAGTTCTTC. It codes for CASSIAPTEQFF.